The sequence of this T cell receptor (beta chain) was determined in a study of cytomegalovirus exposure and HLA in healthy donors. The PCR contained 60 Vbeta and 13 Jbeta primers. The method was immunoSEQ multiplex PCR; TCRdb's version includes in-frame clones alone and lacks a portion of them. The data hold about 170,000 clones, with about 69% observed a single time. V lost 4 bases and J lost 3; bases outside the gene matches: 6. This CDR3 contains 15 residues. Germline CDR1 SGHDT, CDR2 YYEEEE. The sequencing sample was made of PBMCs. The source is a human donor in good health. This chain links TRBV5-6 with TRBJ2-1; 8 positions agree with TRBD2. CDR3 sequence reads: CASSGWLAGYNEQFF. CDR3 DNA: TGTGCCAGCAGCGGGTGGCTAGCGGGCTACAATGAGCAGTTCTTC.